Below, one T cell receptor beta chain is given with its context. These data belong to a study of blood T cell repertoires in COVID-19. Sequencing used immunoSEQ multiplex PCR; TCRdb keeps in-frame clones, though not all of them. The table includes fewer than 350,000 clones, 75% to 90% detected once. This receptor was taken from a woman in her 30s who had recovered from COVID-19. Sequencing was carried out using peripheral blood.

The CDR3 DNA reads TGCAGTGCTAGTTTAGTGCTAGCGGAGGACCCCTACGAGCAGTACTTC. Translated: CSASLVLAEDPYEQYF. The chain has TRBV20-1 and TRBJ2-7, with TRBD2 identical over 7 bases. From germline, CDR1 is DFQATT and CDR2 SNEGSKA (reference sequence). The CDR3 runs 16 residues. Germline trimming cut 3 bases from V and 2 bases from J; bases unmatched to any gene: 13.